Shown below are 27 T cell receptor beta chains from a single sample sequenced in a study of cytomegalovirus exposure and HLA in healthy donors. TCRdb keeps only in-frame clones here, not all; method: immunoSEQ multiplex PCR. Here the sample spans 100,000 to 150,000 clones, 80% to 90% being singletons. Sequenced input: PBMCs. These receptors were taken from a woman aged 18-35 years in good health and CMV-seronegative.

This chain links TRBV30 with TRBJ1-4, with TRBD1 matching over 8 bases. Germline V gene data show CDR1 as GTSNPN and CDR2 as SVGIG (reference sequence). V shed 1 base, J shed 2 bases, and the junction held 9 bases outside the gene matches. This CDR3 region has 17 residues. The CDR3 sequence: CAWSGNRGGLTNEKLFF. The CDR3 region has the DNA TGTGCCTGGAGTGGGAACAGGGGGGGATTGACTAATGAAAAACTGTTTTTT.

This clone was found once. This chain's CDR3 is CASSSLTTDWVVRDTQYF. CDR3 in DNA: TGTGCCAGCAGCTCCCTTACGACTGACTGGGTTGTAAGGGATACGCAGTATTTT. The chain joins TRBV11-1 to TRBJ2-3; D is undetermined. Germline V lookup: CDR1 SGHAT, CDR2 FQDESV (reference sequence). CDR3 length equals 18 residues. The V end was cut by 4 bases, the J end by 6 bases, with 26 bases between. Variable domain in full (rest from reference TRBV11-1 and TRBJ2-3): EAEVAQSPRYKITEKSQAVAFWCDPISGHATLYWYRQILGQGPELLVQFQDESVVDDSQLPKDRFSAERLKGVDSTLKIQPAELGDSAMYLCASSSLTTDWVVRDTQYFGPGTRLTVL.

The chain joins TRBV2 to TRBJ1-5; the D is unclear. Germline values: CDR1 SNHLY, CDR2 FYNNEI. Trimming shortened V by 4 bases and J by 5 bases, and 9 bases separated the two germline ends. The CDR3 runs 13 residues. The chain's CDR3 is CASSGSPDQPQHF. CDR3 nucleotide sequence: TGTGCCAGCAGTGGGAGTCCAGATCAGCCCCAGCATTTT. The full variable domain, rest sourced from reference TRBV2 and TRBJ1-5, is EPEVTQTPSHQVTQMGQEVILRCVPISNHLYFYWYRQILGQKVEFLVSFYNNEISEKSEIFDDQFSVERPDGSNFTLKIRSTKLEDSAMYFCASSGSPDQPQHFGDGTRLSIL.

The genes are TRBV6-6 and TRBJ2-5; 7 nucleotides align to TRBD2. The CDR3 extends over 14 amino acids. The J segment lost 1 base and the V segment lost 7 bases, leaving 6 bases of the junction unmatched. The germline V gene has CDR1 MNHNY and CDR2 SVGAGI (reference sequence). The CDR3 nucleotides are TGTGCCAGCACCCGGGGCGGGGGCCAAGAGACCCAGTACTTC. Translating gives CASTRGGGQETQYF.

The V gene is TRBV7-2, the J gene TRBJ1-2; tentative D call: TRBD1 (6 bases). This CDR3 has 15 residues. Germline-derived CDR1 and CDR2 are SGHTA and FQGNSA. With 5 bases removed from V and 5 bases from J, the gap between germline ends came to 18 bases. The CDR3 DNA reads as TGTGCCAGCAGCCGCCGACAGGAAGTGGAGTATGGCTACACCTTC. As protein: CASSRRQEVEYGYTF.

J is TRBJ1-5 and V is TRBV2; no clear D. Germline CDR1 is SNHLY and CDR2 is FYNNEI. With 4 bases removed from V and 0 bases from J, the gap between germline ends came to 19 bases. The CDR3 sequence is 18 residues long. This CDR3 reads CASSGYVAGADSNQPQHF. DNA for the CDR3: TGTGCCAGCAGTGGCTATGTGGCGGGTGCAGATAGCAATCAGCCCCAGCATTTT.

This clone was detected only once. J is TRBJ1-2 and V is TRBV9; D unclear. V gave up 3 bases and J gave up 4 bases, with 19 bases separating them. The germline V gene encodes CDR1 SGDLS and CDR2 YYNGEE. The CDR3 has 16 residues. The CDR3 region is CASSGEVGPTSYGYTF. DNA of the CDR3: TGTGCCAGCAGCGGCGAAGTAGGCCCGACATCCTATGGCTACACCTTC.

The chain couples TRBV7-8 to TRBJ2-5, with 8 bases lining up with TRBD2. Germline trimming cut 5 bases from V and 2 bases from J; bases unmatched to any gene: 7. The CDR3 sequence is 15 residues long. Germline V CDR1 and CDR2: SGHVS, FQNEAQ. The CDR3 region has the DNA TGTGCCAGCAGCCTCCGAAGACTAGCGCAAGAGACCCAGTACTTC. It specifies CASSLRRLAQETQYF.

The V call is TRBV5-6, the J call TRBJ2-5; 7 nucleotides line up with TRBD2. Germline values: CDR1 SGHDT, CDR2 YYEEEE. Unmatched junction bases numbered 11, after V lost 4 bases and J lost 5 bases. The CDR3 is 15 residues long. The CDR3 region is CASSLPGGVGETQYF. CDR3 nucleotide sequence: TGTGCCAGCAGCCTACCGGGGGGTGTCGGGGAGACCCAGTACTTC.

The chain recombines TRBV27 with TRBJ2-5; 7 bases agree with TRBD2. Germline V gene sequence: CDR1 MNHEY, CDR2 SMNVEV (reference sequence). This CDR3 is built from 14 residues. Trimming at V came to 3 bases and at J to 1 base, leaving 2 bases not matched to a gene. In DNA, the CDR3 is TGTGCCAGCAGTTTTGGGAGGGCCCAAGAGACCCAGTACTTC. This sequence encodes CASSFGRAQETQYF.

The CDR3: CATSPWGREDEQYF. The DNA for the CDR3 is TGTGCCACCTCACCCTGGGGAAGGGAGGACGAGCAGTACTTC. The rearrangement uses TRBV19 and TRBJ2-7, with D possibly being TRBD2 (6 bases). Germline CDR1 and CDR2: LNHDA and SQIVND (reference sequence). This CDR3 contains 14 residues. The V end was cut by 10 bases, the J end by 5 bases, with 21 bases between.

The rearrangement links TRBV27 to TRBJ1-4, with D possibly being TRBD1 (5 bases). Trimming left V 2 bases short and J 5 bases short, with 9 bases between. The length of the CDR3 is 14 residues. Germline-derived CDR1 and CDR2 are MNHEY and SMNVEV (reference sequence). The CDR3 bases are TGTGCCAGCAGTTTAACAGGATTCAATGAAAAACTGTTTTTT. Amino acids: CASSLTGFNEKLFF.

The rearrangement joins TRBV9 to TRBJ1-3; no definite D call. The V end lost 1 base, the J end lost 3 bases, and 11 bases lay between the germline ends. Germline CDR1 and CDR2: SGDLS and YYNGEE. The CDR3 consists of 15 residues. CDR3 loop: CASSVSPQVGNTIYF. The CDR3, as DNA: TGTGCCAGCAGCGTAAGCCCCCAGGTTGGAAACACCATATATTTT. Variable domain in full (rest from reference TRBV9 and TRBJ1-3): DSGVTQTPKHLITATGQRVTLRCSPRSGDLSVYWYQQSLDQGLQFLIQYYNGEERAKGNILERFSAQQFPDLHSELNLSSLELGDSALYFCASSVSPQVGNTIYFGEGSWLTVV.

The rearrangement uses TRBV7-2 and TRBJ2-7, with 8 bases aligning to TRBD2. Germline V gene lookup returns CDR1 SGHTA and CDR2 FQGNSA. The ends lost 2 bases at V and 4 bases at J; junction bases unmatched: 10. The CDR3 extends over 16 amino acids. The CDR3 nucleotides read TGTGCCAGCAGCTTATCTAGCGGGTTTAGGGAGTACGAGCAGTACTTC. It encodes CASSLSSGFREYEQYF.

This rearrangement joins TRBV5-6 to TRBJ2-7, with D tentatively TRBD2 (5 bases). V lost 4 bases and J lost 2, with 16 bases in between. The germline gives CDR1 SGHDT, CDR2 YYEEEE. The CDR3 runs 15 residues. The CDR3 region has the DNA TGTGCCAGCAGCCCCGGTGCGGGCCTAACCTACGAGCAGTACTTC. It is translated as CASSPGAGLTYEQYF. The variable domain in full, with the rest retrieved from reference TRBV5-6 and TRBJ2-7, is DAGVTQSPTHLIKTRGQQVTLRCSPKSGHDTVSWYQQALGQGPQFIFQYYEEEERQRGNFPDRFSGHQFPNYSSELNVNALLLGDSALYLCASSPGAGLTYEQYFGPGTRLTVT.

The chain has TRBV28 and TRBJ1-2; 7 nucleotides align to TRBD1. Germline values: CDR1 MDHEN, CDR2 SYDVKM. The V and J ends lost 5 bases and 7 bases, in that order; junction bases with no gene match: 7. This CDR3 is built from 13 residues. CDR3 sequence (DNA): TGTGCCAGCAGTCCGTACAGGGGTGGTGGCTACACCTTC. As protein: CASSPYRGGGYTF.

The CDR3 here is CASSPNFSSEQYF. The CDR3 region has the DNA TGTGCCAGTAGCCCCAATTTTAGCTCCGAGCAGTACTTC. The chain combines TRBV19 with TRBJ2-7; D call uncertain. Trimming took off 6 bases at V and 6 bases at J, with 15 bases between the two ends. Germline loops: CDR1 LNHDA, CDR2 SQIVND (reference sequence). The CDR3 runs 13 residues. Looking up the rest from reference TRBV19 and TRBJ2-7 gives the full variable domain: DGGITQSPKYLFRKEGQNVTLSCEQNLNHDAMYWYRQDPGQGLRLIYYSQIVNDFQKGDIAEGYSVSREKKESFPLTVTSAQKNPTAFYLCASSPNFSSEQYFGPGTRLTVT.

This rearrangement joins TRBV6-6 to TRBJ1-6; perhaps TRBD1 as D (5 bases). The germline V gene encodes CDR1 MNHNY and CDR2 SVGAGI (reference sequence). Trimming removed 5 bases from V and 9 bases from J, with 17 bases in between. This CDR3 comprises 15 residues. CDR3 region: CASSPQALHSSPLHF. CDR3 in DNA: TGTGCCAGCAGTCCACAGGCTCTTCACAGTTCACCCCTCCACTTT.

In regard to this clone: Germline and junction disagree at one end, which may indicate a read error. In DNA, the CDR3 is TGTGCCAGCAGCCAAGACGGGATTCTAGCTCGTTTCACGTTC. This codes for CASSQDGILARFTF. This sequence joins TRBV14 and TRBJ2-7, with a possible D match to TRBD2 (5 bases). This CDR3 contains 14 residues. CDR1 is SGHDN, CDR2 FVKESK, per germline.

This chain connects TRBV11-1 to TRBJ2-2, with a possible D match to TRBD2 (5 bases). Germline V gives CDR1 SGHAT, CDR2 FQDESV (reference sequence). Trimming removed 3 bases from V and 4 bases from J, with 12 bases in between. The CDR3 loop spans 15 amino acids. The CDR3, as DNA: TGTGCCAGCAGCTTGAGTAGCGTTTCCACCGGGGAGCTGTTTTTT. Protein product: CASSLSSVSTGELFF.

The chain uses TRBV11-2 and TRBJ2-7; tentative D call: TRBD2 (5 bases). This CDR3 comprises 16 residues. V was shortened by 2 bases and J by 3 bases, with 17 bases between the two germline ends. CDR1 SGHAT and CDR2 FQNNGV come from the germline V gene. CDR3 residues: CASSLKFRGADYEQYF. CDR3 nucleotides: TGTGCCAGCAGCTTAAAGTTTCGGGGAGCGGACTACGAGCAGTACTTC. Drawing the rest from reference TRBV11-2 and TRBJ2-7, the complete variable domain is EAGVAQSPRYKIIEKRQSVAFWCNPISGHATLYWYQQILGQGPKLLIQFQNNGVVDDSQLPKDRFSAERLKGVDSTLKIQPAKLEDSAVYLCASSLKFRGADYEQYFGPGTRLTVT.

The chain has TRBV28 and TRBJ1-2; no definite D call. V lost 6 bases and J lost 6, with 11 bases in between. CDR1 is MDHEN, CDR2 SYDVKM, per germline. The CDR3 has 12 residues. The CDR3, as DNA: TGTGCCAGCAGCCTACCGGGGAATGGCTACACCTTC. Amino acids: CASSLPGNGYTF.

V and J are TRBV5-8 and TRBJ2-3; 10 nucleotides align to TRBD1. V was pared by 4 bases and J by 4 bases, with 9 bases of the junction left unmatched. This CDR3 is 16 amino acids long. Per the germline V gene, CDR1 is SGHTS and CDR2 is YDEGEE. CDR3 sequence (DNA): TGTGCCAGCAGCCTAGGACAGGGGGGTCCGCCAGATACGCAGTATTTT. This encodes CASSLGQGGPPDTQYF.

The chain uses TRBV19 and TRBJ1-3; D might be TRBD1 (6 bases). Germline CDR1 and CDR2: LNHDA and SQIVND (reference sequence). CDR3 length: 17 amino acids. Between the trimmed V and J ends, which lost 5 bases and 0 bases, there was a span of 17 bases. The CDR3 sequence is CASSRRDTVISGNTIYF. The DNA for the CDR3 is TGTGCCAGTAGTCGCCGGGACACGGTAATCTCTGGAAACACCATATATTTT. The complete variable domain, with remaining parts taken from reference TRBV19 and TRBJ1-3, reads DGGITQSPKYLFRKEGQNVTLSCEQNLNHDAMYWYRQDPGQGLRLIYYSQIVNDFQKGDIAEGYSVSREKKESFPLTVTSAQKNPTAFYLCASSRRDTVISGNTIYFGEGSWLTVV.

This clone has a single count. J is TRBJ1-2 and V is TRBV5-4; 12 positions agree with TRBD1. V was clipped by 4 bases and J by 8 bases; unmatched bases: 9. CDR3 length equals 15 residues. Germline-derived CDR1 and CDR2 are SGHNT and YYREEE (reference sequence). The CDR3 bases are TGTGCCAGCAGCCCCGGGGGGACAGGGGGCAAAGGCTACACCTTC. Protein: CASSPGGTGGKGYTF.

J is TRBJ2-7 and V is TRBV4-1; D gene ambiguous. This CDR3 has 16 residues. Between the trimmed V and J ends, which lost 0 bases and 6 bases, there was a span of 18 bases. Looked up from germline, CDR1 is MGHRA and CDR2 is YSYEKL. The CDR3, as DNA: TGCGCCAGCAGCCAAGATAAATTGGCTTTAGCCTCCGAGCAGTACTTC. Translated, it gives CASSQDKLALASEQYF.

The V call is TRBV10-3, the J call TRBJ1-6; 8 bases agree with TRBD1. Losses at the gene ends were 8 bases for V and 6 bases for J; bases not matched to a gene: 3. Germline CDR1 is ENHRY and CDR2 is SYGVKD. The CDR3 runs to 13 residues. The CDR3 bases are TGTGCCATCCGTCAGGGGGCTAATTCACCCCTCCACTTT. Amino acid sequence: CAIRQGANSPLHF.